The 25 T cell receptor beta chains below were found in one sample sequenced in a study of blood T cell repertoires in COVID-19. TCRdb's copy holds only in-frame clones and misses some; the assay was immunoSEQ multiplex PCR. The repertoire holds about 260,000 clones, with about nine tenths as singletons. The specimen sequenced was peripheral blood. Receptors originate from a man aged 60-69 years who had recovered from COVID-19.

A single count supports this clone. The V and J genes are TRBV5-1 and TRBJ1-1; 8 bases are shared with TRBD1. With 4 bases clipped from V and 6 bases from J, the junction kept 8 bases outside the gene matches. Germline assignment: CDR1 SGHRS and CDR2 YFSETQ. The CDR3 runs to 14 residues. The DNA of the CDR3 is TGCGCCAGCAGCAATGGACAGGGCCACCCTGAAGCTTTCTTT. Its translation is CASSNGQGHPEAFF.

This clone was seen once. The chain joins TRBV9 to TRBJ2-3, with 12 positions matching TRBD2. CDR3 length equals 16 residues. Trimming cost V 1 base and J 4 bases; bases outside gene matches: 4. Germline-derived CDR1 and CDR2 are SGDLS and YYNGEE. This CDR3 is CASSVSTSGGADTQYF. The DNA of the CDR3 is TGTGCCAGCAGCGTATCGACTAGCGGGGGTGCAGATACGCAGTATTTT.

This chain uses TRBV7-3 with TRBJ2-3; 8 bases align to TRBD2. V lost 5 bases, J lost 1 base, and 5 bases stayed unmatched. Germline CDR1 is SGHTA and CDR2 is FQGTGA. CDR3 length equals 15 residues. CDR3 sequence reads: CASSLGGAGTDTQYF. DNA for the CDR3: TGTGCCAGCAGCCTCGGGGGGGCCGGCACAGATACGCAGTATTTT.

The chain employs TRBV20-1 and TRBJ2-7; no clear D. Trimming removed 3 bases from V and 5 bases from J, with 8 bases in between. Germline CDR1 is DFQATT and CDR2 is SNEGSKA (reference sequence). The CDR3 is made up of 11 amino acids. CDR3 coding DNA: TGCAGTGCTAGGCAGGTCGACGAGCAGTACTTC. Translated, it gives CSARQVDEQYF.

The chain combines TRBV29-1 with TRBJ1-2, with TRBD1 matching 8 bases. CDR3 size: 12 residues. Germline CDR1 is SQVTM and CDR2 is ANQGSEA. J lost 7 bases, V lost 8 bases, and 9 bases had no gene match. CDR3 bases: TGCAGCACATCCCAGGGGGCGGGTGGCTACACCTTC. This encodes CSTSQGAGGYTF.

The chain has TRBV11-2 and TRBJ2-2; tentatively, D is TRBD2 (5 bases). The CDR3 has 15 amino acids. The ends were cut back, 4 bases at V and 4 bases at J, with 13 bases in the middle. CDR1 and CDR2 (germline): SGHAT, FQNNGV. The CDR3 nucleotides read TGTGCCAGCAGCTACTGGACGGGGAGCACCGGGGAGCTGTTTTTT. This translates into CASSYWTGSTGELFF.

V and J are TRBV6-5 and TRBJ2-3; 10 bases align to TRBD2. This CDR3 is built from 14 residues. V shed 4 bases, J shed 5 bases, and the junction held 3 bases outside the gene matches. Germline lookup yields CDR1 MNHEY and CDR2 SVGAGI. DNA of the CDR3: TGTGCCAGCAGTTCTCTAGCGGGGGAAGATACGCAGTATTTT. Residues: CASSSLAGEDTQYF.

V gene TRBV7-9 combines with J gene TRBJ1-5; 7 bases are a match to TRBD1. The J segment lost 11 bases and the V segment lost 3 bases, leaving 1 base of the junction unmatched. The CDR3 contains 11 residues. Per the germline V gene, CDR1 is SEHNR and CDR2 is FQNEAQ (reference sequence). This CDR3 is CASSLDRTQHF. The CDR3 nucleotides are TGTGCCAGCAGCTTGGACAGGACCCAGCATTTT.

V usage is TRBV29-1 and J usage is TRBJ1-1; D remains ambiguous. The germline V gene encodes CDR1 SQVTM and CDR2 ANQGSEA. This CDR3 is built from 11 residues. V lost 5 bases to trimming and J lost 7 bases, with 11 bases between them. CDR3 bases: TGCAGCGTTACGATACACGATGAAGCTTTCTTT. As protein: CSVTIHDEAFF.

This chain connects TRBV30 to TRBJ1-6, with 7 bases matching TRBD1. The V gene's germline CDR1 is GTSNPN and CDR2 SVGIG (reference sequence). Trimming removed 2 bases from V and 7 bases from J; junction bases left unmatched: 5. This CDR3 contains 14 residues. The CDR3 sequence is CAWSRDSSNSPLHF. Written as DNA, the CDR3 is TGTGCCTGGAGTCGGGACAGTTCGAATTCACCCCTCCACTTT.

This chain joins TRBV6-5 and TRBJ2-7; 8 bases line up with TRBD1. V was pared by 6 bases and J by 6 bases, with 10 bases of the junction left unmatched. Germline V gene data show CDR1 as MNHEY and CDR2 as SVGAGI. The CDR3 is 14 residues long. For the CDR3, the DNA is TGTGCCAGCAGCCACCAACAGGGGGGCCGCGAGCAGTACTTC. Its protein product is CASSHQQGGREQYF.

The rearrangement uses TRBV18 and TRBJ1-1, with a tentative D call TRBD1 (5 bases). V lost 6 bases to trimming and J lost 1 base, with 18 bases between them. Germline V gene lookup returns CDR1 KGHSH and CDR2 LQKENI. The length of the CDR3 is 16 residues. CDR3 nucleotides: TGTGCCAGCTCCCCCAATATAGGGGTTGGGAACACTGAAGCTTTCTTT. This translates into CASSPNIGVGNTEAFF.

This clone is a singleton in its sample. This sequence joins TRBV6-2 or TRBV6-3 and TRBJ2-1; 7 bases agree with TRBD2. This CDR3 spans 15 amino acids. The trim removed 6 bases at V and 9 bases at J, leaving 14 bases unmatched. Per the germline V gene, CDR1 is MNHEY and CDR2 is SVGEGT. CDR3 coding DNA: TGTGCCAGCAGCCGGGGGAGGGCGGACGGGAGTGAGCAGTTCTTC. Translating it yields CASSRGRADGSEQFF.

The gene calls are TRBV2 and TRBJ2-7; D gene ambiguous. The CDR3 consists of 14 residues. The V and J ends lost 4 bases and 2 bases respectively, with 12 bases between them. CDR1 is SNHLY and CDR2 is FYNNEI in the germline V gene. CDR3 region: CASSALSGTYEQYF. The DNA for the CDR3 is TGTGCCAGCAGTGCATTGTCAGGAACCTACGAGCAGTACTTC.

DNA for the CDR3: TGTGCCAGCAGCTTAGAGGCTGGGAGGGCTAACTATGGCTACACCTTC. Amino acids: CASSLEAGRANYGYTF. This chain joins TRBV7-9 and TRBJ1-2; D not certain. Germline V lookup: CDR1 SEHNR, CDR2 FQNEAQ (reference sequence). This CDR3 comprises 16 residues. Trimming pared 1 base from V and 0 bases from J, leaving 12 bases between.

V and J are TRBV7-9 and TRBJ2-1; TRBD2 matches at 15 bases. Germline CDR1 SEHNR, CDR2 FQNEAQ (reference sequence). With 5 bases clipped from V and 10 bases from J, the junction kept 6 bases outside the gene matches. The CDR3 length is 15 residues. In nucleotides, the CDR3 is TGTGCCAGCAGCGAGGGACTAGCGGGGGGACTGGAGCAGTTCTTC. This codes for CASSEGLAGGLEQFF.

CDR3 sequence (DNA): TGCGCCAGCAGCTTGTCGGCTAGCGGGGGGGCAGATACGCAGTATTTT. It codes for CASSLSASGGADTQYF. The chain is built from TRBV5-1 and TRBJ2-3; the match to TRBD2 covers 12 bases. Germline assignment: CDR1 SGHRS and CDR2 YFSETQ. The CDR3 runs 16 residues. V shed 1 base, J shed 4 bases, and the junction held 4 bases outside the gene matches.

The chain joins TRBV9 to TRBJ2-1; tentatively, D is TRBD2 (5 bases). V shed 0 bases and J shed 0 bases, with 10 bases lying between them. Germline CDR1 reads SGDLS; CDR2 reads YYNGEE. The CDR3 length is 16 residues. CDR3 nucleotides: TGTGCCAGCAGCGTAGCAGGACTTAACTCCTACAATGAGCAGTTCTTC. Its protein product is CASSVAGLNSYNEQFF.

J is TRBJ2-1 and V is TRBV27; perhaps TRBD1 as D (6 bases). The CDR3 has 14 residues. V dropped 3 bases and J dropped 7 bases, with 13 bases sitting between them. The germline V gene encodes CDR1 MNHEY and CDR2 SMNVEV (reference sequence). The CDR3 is CASSFTGNANEQFF. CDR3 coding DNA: TGTGCCAGCAGTTTCACAGGGAATGCGAATGAGCAGTTCTTC.

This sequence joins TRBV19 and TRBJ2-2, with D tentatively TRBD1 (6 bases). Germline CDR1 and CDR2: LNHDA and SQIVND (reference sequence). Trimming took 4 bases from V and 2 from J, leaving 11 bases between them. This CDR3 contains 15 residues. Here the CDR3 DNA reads TGTGCCAGTAGTACCCGGGACACCAACACCGGGGAGCTGTTTTTT. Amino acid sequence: CASSTRDTNTGELFF. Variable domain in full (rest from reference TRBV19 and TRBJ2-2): DGGITQSPKYLFRKEGQNVTLSCEQNLNHDAMYWYRQDPGQGLRLIYYSQIVNDFQKGDIAEGYSVSREKKESFPLTVTSAQKNPTAFYLCASSTRDTNTGELFFGEGSRLTVL.

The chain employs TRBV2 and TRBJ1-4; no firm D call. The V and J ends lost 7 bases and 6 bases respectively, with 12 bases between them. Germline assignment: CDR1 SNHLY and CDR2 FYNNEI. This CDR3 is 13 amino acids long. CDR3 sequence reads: CASTRDEYEKLFF. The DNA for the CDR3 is TGTGCCAGCACTCGGGATGAGTATGAAAAACTGTTTTTT.

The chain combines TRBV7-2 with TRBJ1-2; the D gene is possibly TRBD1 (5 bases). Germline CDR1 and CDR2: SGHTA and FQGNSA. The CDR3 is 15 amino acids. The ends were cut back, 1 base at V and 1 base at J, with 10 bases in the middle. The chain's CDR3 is CASSLGAGFNYGYTF. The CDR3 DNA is TGTGCCAGCAGCTTAGGGGCAGGGTTTAACTATGGCTACACCTTC.

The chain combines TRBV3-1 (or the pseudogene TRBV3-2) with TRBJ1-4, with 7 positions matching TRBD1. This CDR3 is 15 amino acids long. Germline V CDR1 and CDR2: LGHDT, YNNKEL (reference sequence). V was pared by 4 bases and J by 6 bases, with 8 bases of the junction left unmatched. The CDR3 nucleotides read TGTGCCAGCAGCCGCCGGACAGGCCAGGATGAAAAACTGTTTTTT. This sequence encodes CASSRRTGQDEKLFF.

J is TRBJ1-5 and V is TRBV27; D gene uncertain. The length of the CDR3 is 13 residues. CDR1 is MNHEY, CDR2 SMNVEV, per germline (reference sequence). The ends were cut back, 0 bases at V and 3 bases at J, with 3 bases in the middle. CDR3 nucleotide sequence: TGTGCCAGCAGTTTATCCCTCAATCAGCCCCAGCATTTT. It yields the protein CASSLSLNQPQHF.

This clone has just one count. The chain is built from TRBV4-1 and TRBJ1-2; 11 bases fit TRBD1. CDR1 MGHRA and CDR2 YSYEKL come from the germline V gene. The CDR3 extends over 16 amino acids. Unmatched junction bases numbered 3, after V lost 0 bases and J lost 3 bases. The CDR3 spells CASSQDRTGGYYGYTF. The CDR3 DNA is TGCGCCAGCAGCCAAGATCGGACAGGGGGCTACTATGGCTACACCTTC.